One sample yielded the 9 T cell receptor beta chains listed below, sequenced in a study of beta chain features in type 1 diabetes. Whole-study findings and limits: Moderately but significantly shorter TCRB CDR3s were found in Type 1 diabetes patients in all four CD4+ subsets.

Their antigens remain unidentified. Expressed TCRB transcripts got sequenced, as all isolated RNA was reverse transcribed. Measured with immunoSEQ multiplex PCR; TCRdb has only the in-frame clones, and not every one. Of over 200,000 clones listed, approximately 11% are singletons. The material sequenced was naive CD4+ T cells from blood. The receptors were gathered from a man in his thirties or forties with type 1 diabetes.

The chain has TRBV10-2 and TRBJ2-3; TRBD2 matches 9 bases. The CDR3 consists of 14 residues. Germline CDR1 is WSHSY and CDR2 is SAAADI. Losses at the gene ends were 6 bases for V and 3 bases for J; bases not matched to a gene: 4. CDR3 amino acids: CASRRLAVTDTQYF. The CDR3 DNA reads as TGCGCCAGCAGAAGACTAGCGGTAACAGATACGCAGTATTTT.

This clone was detected a few times. The V call is TRBV6-5, the J call TRBJ2-5, with TRBD2 matching over 9 bases. Looked up from germline, CDR1 is MNHEY and CDR2 is SVGAGI. Unmatched junction bases numbered 8, after V lost 6 bases and J lost 3 bases. CDR3 length: 15 residues. The CDR3, as DNA: TGTGCCAGCAGAGGCGGGGGGGCCGGGGAAGAGACCCAGTACTTC. The encoded protein is CASRGGGAGEETQYF.

The J gene is TRBJ2-5, the V gene TRBV2; TRBD2 might be the D (5 bases). The CDR3 is 14 amino acids. Trimming removed 5 bases at V and 1 base at J, with 11 bases between. Germline CDR1 reads SNHLY; CDR2 reads FYNNEI. The CDR3 region has the DNA TGTGCCAGCAGTCCCAAGCGGTCCCAAGAGACCCAGTACTTC. Its translation: CASSPKRSQETQYF.

The gene calls are TRBV10-3 and TRBJ2-7, with D perhaps TRBD2 (6 bases). Germline V gives CDR1 ENHRY, CDR2 SYGVKD. Trimming removed 0 bases from V and 6 bases from J, with 12 bases in between. The length of the CDR3 is 14 residues. The CDR3 DNA reads TGTGCCATCAGTGAGTCTGGGACTCTAATCGAGCAGTACTTC. The encoded protein is CAISESGTLIEQYF.

This chain links TRBV18 with TRBJ2-7, with 7 bases that match TRBD1. The CDR3 loop spans 12 amino acids. Per germline, CDR1 KGHSH and CDR2 LQKENI. V was clipped by 5 bases and J by 7 bases; unmatched bases: 5. The CDR3 coding sequence is TGTGCCAGCTCAAGACAGGGTTGGGAGCAGTACTTC. Translating it yields CASSRQGWEQYF. Filled out from reference TRBV18 and TRBJ2-7, the complete variable domain reads NAGVMQNPRHLVRRRGQEARLRCSPMKGHSHVYWYRQLPEEGLKFMVYLQKENIIDESGMPKERFSAEFPKEGPSILRIQQVVRGDSAAYFCASSRQGWEQYFGPGTRLTVT.

The chain is built from TRBV7-3 and TRBJ1-1, with D perhaps matching TRBD1 (6 bases). The CDR3 consists of 15 residues. The germline CDR1 and CDR2 sequences are SGHTA and FQGTGA. Trimming cost V 5 bases and J 1 base, with 14 bases left between them. CDR3 amino acids: CASSPLQGGNTEAFF. In DNA, the CDR3 is TGTGCCAGCAGCCCACTTCAAGGGGGGAACACTGAAGCTTTCTTT.

The chain recombines TRBV7-9 with TRBJ1-1, with D possibly matching TRBD1 (5 bases). In germline, CDR1 is SEHNR, CDR2 FQNEAQ (reference sequence). The CDR3 totals 14 residues. The V end lost 0 bases, the J end lost 5 bases, and 10 bases lay between the germline ends. CDR3: CASSLAQGRTEAFF. CDR3 in DNA: TGTGCCAGCAGCTTAGCCCAGGGTAGGACTGAAGCTTTCTTT.

The rearrangement links TRBV6-1 to TRBJ2-5; D gene uncertain. With 1 base removed from V and 4 bases from J, the gap between germline ends came to 4 bases. The CDR3 has 12 amino acids. CDR1 and CDR2 (germline): MNHNS, SASEGT. The CDR3 DNA reads TGTGCCAGCAGTGAAGGAGGAGAGACCCAGTACTTC. Translated, it gives CASSEGGETQYF.

This clone has a handful of counts. The chain links TRBV5-4 to TRBJ2-5, with D tentatively TRBD1 (6 bases). V was pared by 4 bases and J by 5 bases, with 18 bases between. The germline gives CDR1 SGHNT, CDR2 YYREEE (reference sequence). This CDR3 comprises 15 residues. The CDR3 sequence is CASSPGAGEMETQYF. Here the CDR3 DNA reads TGTGCCAGCAGCCCTGGGGCAGGGGAGATGGAGACCCAGTACTTC.